This T cell receptor (beta chain) stems from a study of T-cell memory formation after mild COVID-19. Study-wide findings and caveats: CD4/CD8 balance characterized clones contracting day 15 to 85, and CD4+ skew characterized later expanders.

Concerning this clonotype itself: The antigen is undetermined.

TCRdb recomputed calls from the 5' RACE reads with MiXCR, one row per CDR3 protein. This table has 400,000 or so distinct CDR3 sequences, over 20% appearing once. Sequencing used PBMCs or a T cell subset sorted from them (not recorded which). The source of this sequence is an adult woman who had mild COVID-19 (a few samples of this study predate the infection). Cell type and time point are not known.

In DNA, the CDR3 is TGCGCCAGCAGTGAGGGCGCAGAGAACACTGAAGCTTTCTTT. It yields the protein CASSEGAENTEAFF. The chain recombines TRBV10-2 with TRBJ1-1; D is ambiguous. The V gene lost 2 bases and the J gene lost 1 base, with 8 bases spanning the gap. CDR3 length: 14 residues. Per germline, CDR1 WSHSY and CDR2 SAAADI.